Presented here are 4 T cell receptor beta chains from one specimen sequenced in a study of T cell responses to AZD1222 COVID-19 vaccine. Using immunoSEQ multiplex PCR, the repertoire was profiled, and TCRdb retains in-frame clones only, with some absent. The data show over 100,000 clones, 70% to 90% seen once. Sequences were derived from peripheral blood, sampled on day 0 of AZD1222 vaccination. The source of these receptors is an adult in good health.

The chain is built from TRBV4-2 and TRBJ2-7; a weak D match, TRBD2 (6 bases). CDR3 length equals 15 residues. V was trimmed by 0 bases and J by 6 bases, leaving 15 bases between them. From germline, CDR1 is LGHNA and CDR2 YNFKEQ. The CDR3 here is CASSQDAGSAGEQYF. The CDR3 coding sequence is TGTGCCAGCAGCCAAGACGCGGGGTCCGCGGGCGAGCAGTACTTC.

For the CDR3, the DNA is TGTGCCAGCTCACCACCCCAGGGAGGTTACTCTGGAAACACCATATATTTT. Translation: CASSPPQGGYSGNTIYF. V and J are TRBV18 and TRBJ1-3; D is possibly TRBD1 (5 bases). CDR1 KGHSH and CDR2 LQKENI come from the germline V gene. This CDR3 region has 17 residues. Trimming removed 0 bases from V and 0 bases from J, with 12 bases in between.

V is TRBV15 and J is TRBJ1-4; D is undetermined. The CDR3 runs 14 residues. Between the trimmed V and J ends, which lost 0 bases and 8 bases, there was a span of 10 bases. CDR1 is LNHNV and CDR2 is YYDKDF in the germline V gene (reference sequence). The CDR3: CATSRDPVGEKLFF. CDR3 nucleotide sequence: TGTGCCACCAGCAGAGATCCCGTTGGAGAAAAACTGTTTTTT.

The rearrangement links TRBV5-1 to TRBJ1-2; D gene ambiguous. This CDR3 spans 12 amino acids. The V and J ends lost 4 bases and 6 bases respectively, with 10 bases between them. The germline V gene encodes CDR1 SGHRS and CDR2 YFSETQ. The CDR3 spells CASSLTLDGYTF. CDR3 coding DNA: TGCGCCAGCAGCCTAACATTGGATGGCTACACCTTC. The full variable domain, with the rest looked up from reference TRBV5-1 and TRBJ1-2, is KAGVTQTPRYLIKTRGQQVTLSCSPISGHRSVSWYQQTPGQGLQFLFEYFSETQRNKGNFPGRFSGRQFSNSRSEMNVSTLELGDSALYLCASSLTLDGYTFGSGTRLTVV.